The 28 T cell receptor beta chains below come from one sample, sequenced in a study of cytomegalovirus exposure and HLA in healthy donors. PCR employed 60 Vbeta and 13 Jbeta primers. Profiled with immunoSEQ multiplex PCR; TCRdb holds only in-frame clones, not every one. Here the sample spans roughly 160,000 clones, more than 70% being singletons. Sample: PBMCs. All receptors derive from a boy younger than 10 in good health and CMV-seronegative.

This clone turned up a few times. The V call is TRBV28, the J call TRBJ2-7; D unclear. Trimming took off 1 base at V and 3 bases at J, with 4 bases between the two ends. Looked up from germline, CDR1 is MDHEN and CDR2 is SYDVKM. This CDR3 has 12 amino acids. CDR3 in amino acids: CASSLYGYEQYF. DNA of the CDR3: TGTGCCAGCAGTTTATACGGCTACGAGCAGTACTTC.

V usage is TRBV27 and J usage is TRBJ1-2; possibly TRBD1 for D (6 bases). There are 15 residues in the CDR3. Germline values: CDR1 MNHEY, CDR2 SMNVEV (reference sequence). Between the trimmed V and J ends, which lost 5 bases and 12 bases, there was a span of 25 bases. Here the CDR3 reads CASSPWTDLTFGHTF. CDR3 coding DNA: TGTGCCAGCAGTCCCTGGACAGACTTGACCTTCGGCCACACCTTC.

Only a few counts were recorded for this clone. The CDR3 DNA sequence: TGTGCCTGGAGTCTATCGGGGGGCAATCAGCCCCAGCATTTT. It translates to CAWSLSGGNQPQHF. The rearrangement uses TRBV30 and TRBJ1-5; tentatively, D is TRBD1 (5 bases). CDR1 and CDR2 from the germline V gene are GTSNPN and SVGIG (reference sequence). The CDR3 spans 14 residues. The V end was cut by 2 bases, the J end by 2 bases, with 10 bases between. Looking up the rest from reference TRBV30 and TRBJ1-5 gives the full variable domain: SQTIHQWPATLVQPVGSPLSLECTVEGTSNPNLYWYRQAAGRGLQLLFYSVGIGQISSEVPQNLSASRPQDRQFILSSKKLLLSDSGFYLCAWSLSGGNQPQHFGDGTRLSIL.

The chain is built from TRBV5-1 and TRBJ2-2; tentatively, D is TRBD2 (7 bases). Germline V gene data show CDR1 as SGHRS and CDR2 as YFSETQ. The length of the CDR3 is 16 residues. The V gene lost 2 bases and the J gene lost 2 bases, with 13 bases spanning the gap. The chain's CDR3 is CASSFGRGTNTGELFF. DNA of the CDR3: TGCGCCAGCAGCTTTGGGAGGGGGACAAACACCGGGGAGCTGTTTTTT. Filled out from reference TRBV5-1 and TRBJ2-2, the complete variable domain reads KAGVTQTPRYLIKTRGQQVTLSCSPISGHRSVSWYQQTPGQGLQFLFEYFSETQRNKGNFPGRFSGRQFSNSRSEMNVSTLELGDSALYLCASSFGRGTNTGELFFGEGSRLTVL.

This chain links TRBV5-1 with TRBJ2-5; possibly TRBD2 for D (6 bases). The last part of the DNA fits TRBJ2-7 better; the J call may be wrong. The CDR3 has 14 amino acids. From germline, CDR1 is SGHRS and CDR2 YFSETQ. The CDR3 is CASSFGGTPYEQYF. The CDR3 DNA is TGCGCCAGCAGCTTTGGGGGGACCCCCTACGAGCAGTACTTC.

This rearrangement joins TRBV9 to TRBJ2-1; D is possibly TRBD2 (6 bases). Deletions cut 0 bases from V and 6 bases from J, with 10 bases between. The CDR3 totals 14 residues. The germline V gene encodes CDR1 SGDLS and CDR2 YYNGEE. For the CDR3, the DNA is TGTGCCAGCAGCGTAGAAGGGACTGTCAATGAGCAGTTCTTC. Its protein is CASSVEGTVNEQFF.

The chain employs TRBV30 and TRBJ1-3; D gene unclear. The V end lost 1 base, the J end lost 0 bases, and 7 bases lay between the germline ends. CDR1 is GTSNPN, CDR2 SVGIG, per germline (reference sequence). This CDR3 has 14 amino acids. CDR3 region: CAWSAGNSGNTIYF. DNA for the CDR3: TGTGCCTGGAGTGCGGGAAACTCTGGAAACACCATATATTTT.

The chain links TRBV7-8 to TRBJ2-7, with TRBD1 matching over 11 bases. The CDR3 has 17 amino acids. The germline CDR1 and CDR2 sequences are SGHVS and FQNEAQ. V lost 2 bases, J lost 4 bases, and 10 bases stayed unmatched. The CDR3 loop reads CASSLRRPGQGEYEQYF. DNA of the CDR3: TGTGCCAGCAGCTTAAGGAGACCGGGACAGGGGGAATACGAGCAGTACTTC.

This chain connects TRBV19 to TRBJ1-6; 7 bases are shared with TRBD1. The CDR3 is 14 residues long. The germline CDR1 and CDR2 sequences are LNHDA and SQIVND (reference sequence). J gave up 10 bases and V 4 bases, and 7 bases lay outside the gene matches. CDR3 amino acids: CASSTGTVASPLHF. CDR3 nucleotides: TGTGCCAGTAGTACCGGGACAGTGGCGTCACCCCTCCACTTT.

V gene TRBV7-2 combines with J gene TRBJ2-3; D gene unclear. Deletions cut 1 base from V and 6 bases from J, with 5 bases between. Germline V gene sequence: CDR1 SGHTA, CDR2 FQGNSA. The CDR3 length is 12 residues. CDR3: CASSLVPDTQYF. In nucleotides, the CDR3 is TGTGCCAGCAGCTTAGTTCCGGATACGCAGTATTTT. The variable domain in full, completed from reference TRBV7-2 and TRBJ2-3, reads GAGVSQSPSNKVTEKGKDVELRCDPISGHTALYWYRQSLGQGLEFLIYFQGNSAPDKSGLPSDRFSAERTGGSVSTLTIQRTQQEDSAVYLCASSLVPDTQYFGPGTRLTVL.

J is TRBJ1-1 and V is TRBV19, with 9 bases matching TRBD1. J lost 4 bases, V lost 5 bases, and 8 bases had no gene match. This CDR3 has 15 residues. Germline assignment: CDR1 LNHDA and CDR2 SQIVND (reference sequence). The DNA of the CDR3 is TGTGCCAGTAGTCTCGGACAGGGGTCGGGCACTGAAGCTTTCTTT. This codes for CASSLGQGSGTEAFF.

The J gene is TRBJ2-5, the V gene TRBV6-5; 11 bases agree with TRBD2. V gave up 6 bases and J gave up 4 bases; unmatched junction bases: 7. The germline V gene has CDR1 MNHEY and CDR2 SVGAGI. The CDR3 has 15 amino acids. CDR3 in amino acids: CASSFSGRALETQYF. CDR3 sequence (DNA): TGTGCCAGCAGCTTTAGCGGGAGGGCCTTAGAGACCCAGTACTTC.

The rearrangement links TRBV29-1 to TRBJ2-3; 13 bases are shared with TRBD2. Trimming cost V 6 bases and J 5 bases; bases outside gene matches: 8. Germline-derived CDR1 and CDR2 are SQVTM and ANQGSEA. The CDR3 loop spans 15 amino acids. CDR3: CSVGLAGVRGDTQYF. In DNA form, the CDR3 reads TGCAGCGTCGGACTAGCGGGAGTTCGTGGAGATACGCAGTATTTT.

This clone occurred a few times. CDR3 sequence (DNA): TGTGCCAGTAGTATATTACTTCGTGCGGCGGGGAATGAAAAACTGTTTTTT. Encoded protein: CASSILLRAAGNEKLFF. This chain uses TRBV19 with TRBJ1-4; D unresolved. The ends were cut back, 2 bases at V and 5 bases at J, with 18 bases in the middle. Germline V gene lookup returns CDR1 LNHDA and CDR2 SQIVND (reference sequence). The CDR3 has 17 amino acids. Supplemented by reference TRBV19 and TRBJ1-4, the full variable domain reads DGGITQSPKYLFRKEGQNVTLSCEQNLNHDAMYWYRQDPGQGLRLIYYSQIVNDFQKGDIAEGYSVSREKKESFPLTVTSAQKNPTAFYLCASSILLRAAGNEKLFFGSGTQLSVL.

This chain connects TRBV9 to TRBJ2-3, with a weak D call TRBD1 (6 bases). Germline CDR1 is SGDLS and CDR2 is YYNGEE. The CDR3 runs to 16 residues. Trimming removed 2 bases at V and 4 bases at J, with 17 bases between. CDR3 DNA: TGTGCCAGCAGCGTTGAGACAGGTTATGCCCCAGATACGCAGTATTTT. This translates into CASSVETGYAPDTQYF.

With respect to this clone: Because the CDR3's place on the DNA is in doubt, the DNA is left out and the CDR3 is given as listed by TCRdb. This chain uses TRBV5-4 with TRBJ1-2; TRBD1, the table's D call, lacks a check against the DNA. The CDR3 length equals 15 residues, ends included. Germline CDR1 reads SGHNT; CDR2 reads YYREEE (reference sequence). The CDR3 spells CASSLVGTGNYGHTF.

The chain employs TRBV5-4 and TRBJ2-1; a weak D match, TRBD2 (5 bases). This CDR3 comprises 17 residues. V lost 1 base to trimming and J lost 0 bases, with 14 bases between them. Germline V gives CDR1 SGHNT, CDR2 YYREEE (reference sequence). DNA for the CDR3: TGTGCCAGCAGCTTGAAGGTAGACTATAGCTCCTACAATGAGCAGTTCTTC. Translation gives CASSLKVDYSSYNEQFF.

V is TRBV5-1 and J is TRBJ2-1; 13 positions match TRBD2. Germline V gives CDR1 SGHRS, CDR2 YFSETQ. This CDR3 has 16 amino acids. Trimming cost V 4 bases and J 12 bases; bases outside gene matches: 13. The CDR3 is CASSLTGTSGIHGQFF. The CDR3 DNA sequence: TGCGCCAGCAGCCTAACCGGGACTAGCGGGATTCATGGGCAGTTCTTC.

The chain is built from TRBV10-3 and TRBJ1-4, with D possibly TRBD1 on 5 matching bases. Germline V lookup: CDR1 ENHRY, CDR2 SYGVKD. V lost 3 bases and J lost 0, with 14 bases in between. The CDR3 has 17 amino acids. The CDR3 sequence is CAISDQGLLATNEKLFF. In DNA, the CDR3 is TGTGCCATCAGTGACCAGGGCCTCCTTGCAACTAATGAAAAACTGTTTTTT.

V gene TRBV14 combines with J gene TRBJ2-7; possibly TRBD1 for D (6 bases). The CDR3 is 15 residues long. Trimming left V 0 bases short and J 4 bases short, with 13 bases between. CDR1 and CDR2 (germline): SGHDN, FVKESK. The CDR3 DNA reads TGTGCCAGCAGCCAAGAGGGGGCCGCGGTTTACGAGCAGTACTTC. This codes for CASSQEGAAVYEQYF.

The genes are TRBV11-1 and TRBJ2-1; the D gene is possibly TRBD2 (5 bases). Germline V CDR1 and CDR2: SGHAT, FQDESV (reference sequence). There are 14 residues in the CDR3. Trimming removed 4 bases at V and 3 bases at J, with 10 bases between. The CDR3 coding sequence is TGTGCCAGCAGCTCGGGCGGACTCTACAATGAGCAGTTCTTC. Encoded protein: CASSSGGLYNEQFF.

The chain couples TRBV5-3 to TRBJ1-3; the D gene is possibly TRBD1 (6 bases). TRBV5-3 is identified as an open reading frame with a role that is uncertain. The CDR3 consists of 17 residues. V gave up 4 bases and J gave up 0 bases, with 17 bases separating them. The DNA of the CDR3 is TGTGCCAGAAGCAGCCCCCCTCAGGGGAGCTCTGGAAACACCATATATTTT. Its protein is CARSSPPQGSSGNTIYF.

This chain uses TRBV7-9 with TRBJ2-2; no clear D gene. CDR1 is SEHNR, CDR2 FQNEAQ, per germline (reference sequence). The CDR3 contains 14 residues. Trimming pared 5 bases from V and 2 bases from J, leaving 9 bases between. CDR3 sequence reads: CASSTRTNTGELFF. The DNA of the CDR3 is TGTGCCAGCAGCACCCGAACTAACACCGGGGAGCTGTTTTTT.

This chain links TRBV28 with TRBJ1-5, with TRBD1 matching over 7 bases. Germline assignment: CDR1 MDHEN and CDR2 SYDVKM. V dropped 5 bases and J dropped 4; count of bases not matched to a gene: 11. The CDR3 has 16 amino acids. The CDR3 nucleotides are TGTGCCAGCAGTCCTCCTCGGACAGGCCCGAATCAGCCCCAGCATTTT. Translated, it gives CASSPPRTGPNQPQHF.

This sequence joins TRBV7-8 and TRBJ1-1; D is uncertain. The ends were cut back, 1 base at V and 4 bases at J, with 13 bases in the middle. The CDR3 length is 15 residues. Germline loops: CDR1 SGHVS, CDR2 FQNEAQ. The CDR3 sequence: CASSLGQWASTEAFF. CDR3 bases: TGTGCCAGCAGCTTAGGTCAATGGGCGAGCACTGAAGCTTTCTTT.

The gene calls are TRBV7-9 and TRBJ1-2, with a possible D match to TRBD1 (6 bases). Trimming took off 0 bases at V and 5 bases at J, with 13 bases between the two ends. Per the germline V gene, CDR1 is SEHNR and CDR2 is FQNEAQ (reference sequence). The length of the CDR3 is 15 residues. The chain's CDR3 is CASSLAPGGTYGYTF. The CDR3 bases are TGTGCCAGCAGCTTAGCGCCGGGGGGCACTTATGGCTACACCTTC.

The rearrangement uses TRBV10-3 and TRBJ2-3; 12 nucleotides match TRBD2. With V trimmed by 11 bases and J by 0 bases, 9 bases remained unmatched. The CDR3 spans 16 residues. Germline CDR1 and CDR2: ENHRY and SYGVKD. CDR3 DNA sequence: TGTGCCGCAAGGACTAGCGGGGCCTCTAGCACAGATACGCAGTATTTT. Its protein product is CAARTSGASSTDTQYF.

This chain links TRBV27 with TRBJ2-5; the D gene is possibly TRBD1 (5 bases). The CDR3 has 16 residues. V was shortened by 3 bases and J by 5 bases, with 19 bases between the two germline ends. Germline assignment: CDR1 MNHEY and CDR2 SMNVEV (reference sequence). CDR3 coding DNA: TGTGCCAGCAGTTTTCGACAGCCCGTTCGTGGGGAGACCCAGTACTTC. Translated, it gives CASSFRQPVRGETQYF.